Below, 8 T cell receptor beta chains from the same sample are listed, as sequenced in a study of vaccination effects on CD4 cells after COVID-19. Profiling relied on immunoSEQ multiplex PCR, and the TCRdb table lists in-frame clones only, not all of them. Among fewer than 75,000 clones listed, 65% to 80% were seen once. The antigens these receptors bind are not known. Following a roughly 11-day culture, CD4+ T cells were purified. Participants got two doses of BNT162b2 or mRNA-1273 vaccine. This specimen was CD4+ T cells from PBMCs cultured without peptide, taken after COVID-19 vaccination. The receptors come from a human donor who received a COVID-19 vaccine.

The chain combines TRBV2 with TRBJ2-1; TRBD2 matches at 7 bases. Per germline, CDR1 SNHLY and CDR2 FYNNEI. Unmatched junction bases numbered 9, after V lost 4 bases and J lost 9 bases. The CDR3 runs 14 residues. The CDR3 region has the DNA TGTGCCAGCAGTGGGGAGACTAGCAATACTGAGCAGTTCTTC. Translated: CASSGETSNTEQFF.

V gene TRBV2 combines with J gene TRBJ2-7; a possible D gene is TRBD1 (5 bases). This CDR3 has 13 residues. Germline V lookup: CDR1 SNHLY, CDR2 FYNNEI. Trimming took off 4 bases at V and 5 bases at J, with 12 bases between the two ends. The CDR3 loop is CASSVGRDHEQYV. CDR3 in DNA: TGTGCCAGCAGTGTGGGCAGGGATCACGAGCAGTACGTC.

The count of this clone is one. CDR3 loop: CASRRTSGGPQETQYF. CDR3 DNA sequence: TGCGCCAGCCGCCGGACTAGCGGGGGCCCCCAAGAGACCCAGTACTTC. V usage is TRBV5-1 and J usage is TRBJ2-5, with 13 positions matching TRBD2. The CDR3 contains 16 residues. J gave up 1 base and V 7 bases, and 7 bases lay outside the gene matches. The V gene's germline CDR1 is SGHRS and CDR2 YFSETQ.

The V call is TRBV2, the J call TRBJ2-3; unclear D gene. The CDR3 has 11 amino acids. Germline V lookup: CDR1 SNHLY, CDR2 FYNNEI. The V end lost 4 bases, the J end lost 4 bases, and 3 bases lay between the germline ends. CDR3 nucleotides: TGTGCCAGCAGTGTCTCAGATACGCAGTATTTT. It yields the protein CASSVSDTQYF.

The rearrangement joins TRBV11-2 to TRBJ2-7, with 8 bases fitting TRBD1. With 5 bases clipped from V and 6 bases from J, the junction kept 9 bases outside the gene matches. The CDR3 is 14 amino acids. CDR1 SGHAT and CDR2 FQNNGV come from the germline V gene. This chain's CDR3 is CASSLLQGASEQYV. CDR3 nucleotides: TGTGCCAGCAGCCTCCTTCAGGGGGCTTCCGAGCAGTACGTC.

The CDR3 loop is CASSVGITYGYTF. For the CDR3, the DNA is TGTGCCAGCAGCGTAGGAATTACCTATGGCTACACCTTC. The chain is built from TRBV9 and TRBJ1-2; D is unresolved. With 0 bases removed from V and 4 bases from J, the gap between germline ends came to 7 bases. Per the germline V gene, CDR1 is SGDLS and CDR2 is YYNGEE. The CDR3 is made up of 13 amino acids.

This rearrangement joins TRBV21-1 to TRBJ2-7; TRBD2 was called by the table and not checked on the DNA. TRBV21-1 is assigned pseudogene status. The CDR3 has 16 amino acids. The CDR3 loop reads CASSKADGTSGYEQYV. Written as DNA, the CDR3 is TGTGCCAGCAGCAAGGCTGATGGGACTAGCGGCTACGAGCAGTACGTC.

The chain links TRBV2 to TRBJ2-7; D is uncertain. Germline CDR1 SNHLY, CDR2 FYNNEI. Trimming cost V 5 bases and J 6 bases, with 8 bases left between them. CDR3 length equals 11 residues. CDR3 amino acids: CASSQIAEQYV. In DNA form, the CDR3 reads TGTGCCAGCAGTCAGATTGCCGAGCAGTACGTC.